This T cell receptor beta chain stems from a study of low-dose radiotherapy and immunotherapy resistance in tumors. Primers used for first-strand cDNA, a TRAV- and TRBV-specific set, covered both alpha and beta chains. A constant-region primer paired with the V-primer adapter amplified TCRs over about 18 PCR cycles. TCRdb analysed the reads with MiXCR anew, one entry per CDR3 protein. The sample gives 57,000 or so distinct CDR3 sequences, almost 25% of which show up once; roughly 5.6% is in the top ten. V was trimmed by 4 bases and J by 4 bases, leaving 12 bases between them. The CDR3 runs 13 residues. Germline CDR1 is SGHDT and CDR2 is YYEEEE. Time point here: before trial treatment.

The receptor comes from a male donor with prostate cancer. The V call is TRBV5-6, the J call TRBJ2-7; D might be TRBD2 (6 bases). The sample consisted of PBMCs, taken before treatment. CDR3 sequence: CASSQVAGYEQYF. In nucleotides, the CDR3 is TGTGCCAGCAGCCAAGTGGCGGGGTACGAGCAGTACTTC.